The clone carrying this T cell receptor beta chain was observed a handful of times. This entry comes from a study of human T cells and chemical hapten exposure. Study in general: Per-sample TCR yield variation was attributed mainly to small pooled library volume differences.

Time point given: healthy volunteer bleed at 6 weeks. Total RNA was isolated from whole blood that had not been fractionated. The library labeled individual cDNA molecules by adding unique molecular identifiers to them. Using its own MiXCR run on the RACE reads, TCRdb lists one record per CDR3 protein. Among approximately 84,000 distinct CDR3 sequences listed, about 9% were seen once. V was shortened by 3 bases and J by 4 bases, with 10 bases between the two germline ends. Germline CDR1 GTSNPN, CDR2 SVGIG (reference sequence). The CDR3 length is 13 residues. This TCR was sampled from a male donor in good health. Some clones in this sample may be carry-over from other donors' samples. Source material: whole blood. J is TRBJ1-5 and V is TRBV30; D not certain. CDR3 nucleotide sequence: TGTGCCTGGAGCATAGGACGGAATCAGCCCCAGCATTTT. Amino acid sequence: CAWSIGRNQPQHF.